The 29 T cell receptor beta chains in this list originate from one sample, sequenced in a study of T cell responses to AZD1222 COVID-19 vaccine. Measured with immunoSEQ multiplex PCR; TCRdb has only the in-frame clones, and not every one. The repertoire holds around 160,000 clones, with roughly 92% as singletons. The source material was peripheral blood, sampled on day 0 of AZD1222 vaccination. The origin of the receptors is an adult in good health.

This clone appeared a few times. In nucleotides, the CDR3 is TGCAGCGTTGTGAGGCGGCTGAACACTGAAGCTTTCTTT. Protein: CSVVRRLNTEAFF. The chain joins TRBV29-1 to TRBJ1-1; no reliable D call. The length of the CDR3 is 13 residues. V lost 4 bases and J 0 bases, leaving 9 bases between the germline ends. Germline V CDR1 and CDR2: SQVTM, ANQGSEA.

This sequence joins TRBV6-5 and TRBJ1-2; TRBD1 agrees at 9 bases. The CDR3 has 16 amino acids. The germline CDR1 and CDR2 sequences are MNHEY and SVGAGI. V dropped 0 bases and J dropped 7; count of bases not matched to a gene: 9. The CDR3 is CASSYSWGQGELGYTF. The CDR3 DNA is TGTGCCAGCAGTTACTCGTGGGGACAGGGCGAACTTGGCTACACCTTC.

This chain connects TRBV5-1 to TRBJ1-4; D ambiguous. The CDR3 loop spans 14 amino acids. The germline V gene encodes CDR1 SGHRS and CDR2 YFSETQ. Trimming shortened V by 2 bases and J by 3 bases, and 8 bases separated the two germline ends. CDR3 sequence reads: CASSFSQANEKLFF. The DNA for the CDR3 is TGCGCCAGCAGCTTTTCGCAGGCTAATGAAAAACTGTTTTTT.

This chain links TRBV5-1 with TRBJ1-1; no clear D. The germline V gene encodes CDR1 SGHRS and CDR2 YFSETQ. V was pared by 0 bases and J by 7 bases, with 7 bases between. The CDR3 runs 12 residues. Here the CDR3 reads CASSLDQFEAFF. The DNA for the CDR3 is TGCGCCAGCAGCTTGGATCAGTTTGAAGCTTTCTTT.

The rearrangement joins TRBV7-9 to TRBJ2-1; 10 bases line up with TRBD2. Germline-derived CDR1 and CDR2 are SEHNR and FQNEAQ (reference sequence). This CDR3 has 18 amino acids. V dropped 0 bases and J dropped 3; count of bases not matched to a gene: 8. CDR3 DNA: TGTGCCAGCAGCTTAGCCCCTCACGGACTAGCGGTCTACAATGAGCAGTTCTTC. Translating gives CASSLAPHGLAVYNEQFF.

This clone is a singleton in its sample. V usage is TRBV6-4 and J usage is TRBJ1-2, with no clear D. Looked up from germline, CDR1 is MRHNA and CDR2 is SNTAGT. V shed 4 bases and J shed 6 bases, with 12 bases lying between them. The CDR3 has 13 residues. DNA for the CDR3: TGTGCCAGCAGTGTGGAATTAGGGAATGGCTACACCTTC. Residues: CASSVELGNGYTF.

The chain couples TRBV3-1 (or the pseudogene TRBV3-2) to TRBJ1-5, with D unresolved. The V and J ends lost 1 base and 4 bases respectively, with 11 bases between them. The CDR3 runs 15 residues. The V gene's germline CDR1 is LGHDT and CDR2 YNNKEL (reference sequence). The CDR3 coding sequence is TGTGCCAGCAGCCAAGGCTGGCAGATGAATCAGCCCCAGCATTTT. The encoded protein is CASSQGWQMNQPQHF.

In DNA, the CDR3 is TGTGCCAGCAGCGTAGACCCGCTTGGGGGCAATGAGCAGTTCTTC. Protein: CASSVDPLGGNEQFF. V is TRBV9 and J is TRBJ2-1; possibly TRBD1 or TRBD2 for D (5 bases each). This CDR3 contains 15 residues. Germline CDR1 and CDR2: SGDLS and YYNGEE. The V gene lost 0 bases and the J gene lost 6 bases, with 13 bases spanning the gap.

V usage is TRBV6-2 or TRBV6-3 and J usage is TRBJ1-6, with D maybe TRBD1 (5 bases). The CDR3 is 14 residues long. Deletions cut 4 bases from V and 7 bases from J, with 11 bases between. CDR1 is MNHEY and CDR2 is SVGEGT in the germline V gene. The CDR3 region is CASSLRRDNSPLHF. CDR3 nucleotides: TGTGCCAGCAGTTTACGCAGGGACAATTCACCCCTCCACTTT.

DNA for the CDR3: TGTGCCAGCAGCTTAGAAGGACGGGGCAATCAGCCCCAGCATTTT. Amino acid sequence: CASSLEGRGNQPQHF. This chain connects TRBV7-9 to TRBJ1-5, with unresolved D. CDR3 length equals 15 residues. Between the trimmed V and J ends, which lost 1 base and 2 bases, there was a span of 9 bases. CDR1 is SEHNR, CDR2 FQNEAQ, per germline (reference sequence). The variable domain in full, completed from reference TRBV7-9 and TRBJ1-5, reads DTGVSQNPRHKITKRGQNVTFRCDPISEHNRLYWYRQTLGQGPEFLTYFQNEAQLEKSRLLSDRFSAERPKGSFSTLEIQRTEQGDSAMYLCASSLEGRGNQPQHFGDGTRLSIL.

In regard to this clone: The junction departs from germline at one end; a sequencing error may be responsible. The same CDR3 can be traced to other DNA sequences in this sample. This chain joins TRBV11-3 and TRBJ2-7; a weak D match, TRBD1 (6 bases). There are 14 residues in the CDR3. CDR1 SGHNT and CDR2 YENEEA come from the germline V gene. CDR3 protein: CASSLGGPSYEQYF. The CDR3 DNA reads TGTGCCAGTAGCTTAGGGGGACCCTCCTACGAGCAGTACTTC.

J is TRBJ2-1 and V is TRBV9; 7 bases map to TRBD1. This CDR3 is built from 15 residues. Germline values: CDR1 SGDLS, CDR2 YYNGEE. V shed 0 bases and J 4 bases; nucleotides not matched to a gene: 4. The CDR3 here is CASSVAGQPYNEQFF. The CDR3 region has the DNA TGTGCCAGCAGCGTAGCGGGACAGCCATACAATGAGCAGTTCTTC.

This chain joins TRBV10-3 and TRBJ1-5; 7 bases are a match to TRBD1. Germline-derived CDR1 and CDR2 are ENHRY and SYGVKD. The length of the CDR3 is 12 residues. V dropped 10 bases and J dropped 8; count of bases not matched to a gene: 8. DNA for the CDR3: TGTGCCACCAGGGGGAGTCGGGAGCCCCAGCATTTT. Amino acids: CATRGSREPQHF.

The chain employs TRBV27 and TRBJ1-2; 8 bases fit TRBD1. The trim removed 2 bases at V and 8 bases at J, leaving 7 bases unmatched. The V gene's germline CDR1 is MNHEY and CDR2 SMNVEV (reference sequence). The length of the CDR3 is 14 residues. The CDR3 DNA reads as TGTGCCAGCAGTTTAATGGGGACAGGAGACGGCTACACCTTC. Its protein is CASSLMGTGDGYTF.

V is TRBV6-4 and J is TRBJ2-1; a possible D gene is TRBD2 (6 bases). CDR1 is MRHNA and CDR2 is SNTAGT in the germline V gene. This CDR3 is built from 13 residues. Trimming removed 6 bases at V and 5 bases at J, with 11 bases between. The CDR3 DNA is TGTGCCAGCAGCACTAGCAGCAACAATGAGCAGTTCTTC. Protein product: CASSTSSNNEQFF.

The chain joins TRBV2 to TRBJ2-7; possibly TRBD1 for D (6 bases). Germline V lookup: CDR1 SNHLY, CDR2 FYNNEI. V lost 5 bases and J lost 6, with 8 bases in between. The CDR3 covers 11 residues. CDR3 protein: CASSTTGEQYF. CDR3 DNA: TGTGCCAGCAGTACGACAGGCGAGCAGTACTTC.

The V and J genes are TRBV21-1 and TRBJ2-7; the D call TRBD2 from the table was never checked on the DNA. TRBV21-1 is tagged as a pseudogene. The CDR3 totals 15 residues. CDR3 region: CASGGTSGPFYEQYF. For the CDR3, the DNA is TGTGCCAGCGGGGGGACTAGCGGGCCCTTCTACGAGCAGTACTTC.

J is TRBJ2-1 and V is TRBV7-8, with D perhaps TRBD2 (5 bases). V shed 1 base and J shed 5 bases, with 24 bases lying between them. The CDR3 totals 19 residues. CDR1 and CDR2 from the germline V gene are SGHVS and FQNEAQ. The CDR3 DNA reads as TGTGCCAGCAGCTTAGGAATCAGGAGCGGCCCGTATGTAGACAATGAGCAGTTCTTC. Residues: CASSLGIRSGPYVDNEQFF. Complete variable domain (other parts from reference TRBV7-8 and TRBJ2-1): GAGVSQSPRYKVAKRGQDVALRCDPISGHVSLFWYQQALGQGPEFLTYFQNEAQLDKSGLPSDRFFAERPEGSVSTLKIQRTQQEDSAVYLCASSLGIRSGPYVDNEQFFGPGTRLTVL.

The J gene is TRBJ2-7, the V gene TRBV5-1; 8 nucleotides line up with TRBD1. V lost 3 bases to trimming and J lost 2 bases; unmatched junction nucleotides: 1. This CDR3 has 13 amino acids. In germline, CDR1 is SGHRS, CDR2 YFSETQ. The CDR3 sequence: CASSWGQAYEQYF. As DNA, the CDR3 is TGCGCCAGCAGCTGGGGACAGGCCTACGAGCAGTACTTC.

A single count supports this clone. CDR3 nucleotide sequence: TGTGCCAGCAACGGGGCTGGTACGCAGTATTTT. It is translated as CASNGAGTQYF. V and J are TRBV2 and TRBJ2-3; D may be TRBD1 or TRBD2 (5 bases each). The V end was cut by 7 bases, the J end by 8 bases, with 10 bases between. Looked up from germline, CDR1 is SNHLY and CDR2 is FYNNEI. This CDR3 is built from 11 residues.

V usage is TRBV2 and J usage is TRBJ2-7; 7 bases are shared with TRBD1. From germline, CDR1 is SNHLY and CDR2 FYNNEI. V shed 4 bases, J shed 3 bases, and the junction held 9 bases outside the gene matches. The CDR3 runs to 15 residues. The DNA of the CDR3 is TGTGCCAGCAGTGTAGAGACAGGGTTTAACTACGAGCAGTACTTC. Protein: CASSVETGFNYEQYF.

The CDR3 DNA reads TGTGCCAGCAGTACAAAGGACCAGCTTGGTCGCCGATCGTTTACGGCGAGTTACAATGAGCAGTTCTTC. Protein: CASSTKDQLGRRSFTASYNEQFF. V usage is TRBV27 and J usage is TRBJ2-1; D ambiguous. This CDR3 is built from 23 residues. The V end was cut by 5 bases, the J end by 4 bases, with 39 bases between. Per germline, CDR1 MNHEY and CDR2 SMNVEV (reference sequence).

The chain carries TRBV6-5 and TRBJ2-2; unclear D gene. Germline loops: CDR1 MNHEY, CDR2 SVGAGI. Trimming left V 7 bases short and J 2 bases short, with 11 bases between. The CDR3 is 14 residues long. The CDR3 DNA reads TGTGCCAGCATGAAGGGCCGAAACACCGGGGAGCTGTTTTTT. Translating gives CASMKGRNTGELFF.

The CDR3 is CASNAGRYPEAFF. CDR3 DNA sequence: TGTGCCAGCAACGCGGGGAGGTACCCTGAAGCTTTCTTT. V gene TRBV6-5 combines with J gene TRBJ1-1; D remains ambiguous. Germline V gene sequence: CDR1 MNHEY, CDR2 SVGAGI. V lost 7 bases, J lost 6 bases, and 15 bases lay in between. This CDR3 spans 13 amino acids.

CDR3 region: CASSLKWGYEQYF. The DNA for the CDR3 is TGTGCCAGCAGCTTAAAGTGGGGCTACGAGCAGTACTTC. The chain employs TRBV7-9 and TRBJ2-7, with D hard to call. Per the germline V gene, CDR1 is SEHNR and CDR2 is FQNEAQ (reference sequence). V lost 2 bases and J lost 3, with 8 bases in between. The CDR3 is made up of 13 amino acids.

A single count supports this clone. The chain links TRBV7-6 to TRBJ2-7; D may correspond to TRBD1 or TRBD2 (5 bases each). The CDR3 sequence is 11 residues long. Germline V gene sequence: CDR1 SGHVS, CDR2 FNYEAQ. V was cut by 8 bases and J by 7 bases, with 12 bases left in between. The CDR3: CASGDQAEQYF. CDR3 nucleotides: TGTGCCAGCGGGGACCAGGCTGAGCAGTACTTC.

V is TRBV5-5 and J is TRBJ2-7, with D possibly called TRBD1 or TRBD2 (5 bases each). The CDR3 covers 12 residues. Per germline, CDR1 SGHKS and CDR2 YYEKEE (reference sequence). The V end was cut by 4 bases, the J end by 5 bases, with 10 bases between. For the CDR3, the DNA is TGTGCCAGCAGCCTGGGGGACGACGAGCAGTACTTC. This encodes CASSLGDDEQYF.

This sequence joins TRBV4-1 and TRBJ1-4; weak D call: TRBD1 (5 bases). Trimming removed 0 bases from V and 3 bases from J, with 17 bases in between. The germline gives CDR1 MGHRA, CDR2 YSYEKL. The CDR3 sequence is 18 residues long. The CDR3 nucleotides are TGCGCCAGCAGCCAAGACCCTCCAACTCAGGGACCTAATGAAAAACTGTTTTTT. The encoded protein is CASSQDPPTQGPNEKLFF.

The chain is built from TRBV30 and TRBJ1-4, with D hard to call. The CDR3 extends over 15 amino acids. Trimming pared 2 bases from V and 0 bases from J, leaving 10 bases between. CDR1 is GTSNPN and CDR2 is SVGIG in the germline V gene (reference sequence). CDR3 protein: CAWSMAKATNEKLFF. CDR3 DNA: TGTGCCTGGAGTATGGCCAAGGCAACTAATGAAAAACTGTTTTTT. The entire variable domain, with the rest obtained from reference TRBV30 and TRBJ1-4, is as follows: SQTIHQWPATLVQPVGSPLSLECTVEGTSNPNLYWYRQAAGRGLQLLFYSVGIGQISSEVPQNLSASRPQDRQFILSSKKLLLSDSGFYLCAWSMAKATNEKLFFGSGTQLSVL.